This T cell receptor (beta chain) was sequenced for a study of CD8 T cells in Susac syndrome. The RNA input was 0.5 to 1 ug, and it was reverse transcribed with random hexamers. MiXCR, applied by TCRdb to the immunoSEQ multiplex PCR reads, yields one record per CDR3 protein. The sample lists approximately 70,000 distinct CDR3 sequences, 90% to 95% occurring once. The V and J ends lost 3 bases and 6 bases respectively, with 11 bases between them. The germline gives CDR1 SEHNR, CDR2 FQNEAQ (reference sequence). The CDR3 runs to 13 residues. This chain connects TRBV7-9 to TRBJ1-2, with a possible D match to TRBD1 (5 bases). Sequenced material: CD8+ T cells from PBMCs. The sequence came from a human donor with multiple sclerosis. Here the CDR3 reads CASSLAGGNGYTF. Here the CDR3 DNA reads TGTGCCAGCAGCTTGGCGGGGGGTAATGGCTACACCTTC.